The sequence of this TCR beta chain was determined in a study of cytomegalovirus exposure and HLA in healthy donors. With 60 Vbeta and 13 Jbeta primers, the PCR was carried out. Assay: immunoSEQ multiplex PCR; the TCRdb copy retains only in-frame clones and omits some. Counted here are approximately 130,000 clones, nearly 80% occurring once; the ten biggest clones make up 0.95% to 1.4%. CDR1 and CDR2 (germline): ENHRY, SYGVKD. This CDR3 is built from 14 residues. Trimming removed 6 bases from V and 1 base from J; junction bases left unmatched: 2. The TCR was taken from a male donor in good health and CMV-seronegative. Sequenced material: PBMCs. This chain uses TRBV10-3 with TRBJ2-7; 11 bases fit TRBD1. The CDR3 region has the DNA TGTGCCATCAGCCGGGACAGGGGGTCCTACGAGCAGTACTTC. This codes for CAISRDRGSYEQYF.